This passage covers 23 T cell receptor beta chains from one sample sequenced in a study of fetal regulatory T cell absence and autoimmunity. Data came from immunoSEQ multiplex PCR; TCRdb stores just in-frame clones and leaves some out. The sample lists just over 45,000 clones, just under 85% occurring once. The sample consisted of cord blood. The receptors come from a newborn boy with IPEX syndrome.

The CDR3 region has the DNA TGTGCCAGCAGCTTAGTCGACGAGCAGTACTTC. This codes for CASSLVDEQYF. The genes are TRBV7-2 and TRBJ2-7; no firm D call. V was clipped by 1 base and J by 5 bases, with 3 bases between them. CDR3 length: 11 amino acids. Germline V CDR1 and CDR2: SGHTA, FQGNSA.

The chain employs TRBV6-5 and TRBJ2-1, with D possibly matching TRBD2 (6 bases). This CDR3 is 15 amino acids long. CDR1 and CDR2 from the germline V gene are MNHEY and SVGAGI. With 2 bases removed from V and 3 bases from J, the gap between germline ends came to 11 bases. The DNA for the CDR3 is TGTGCCAGCAGTTACGGGGGGATCGGCTACAATGAGCAGTTCTTC. This translates into CASSYGGIGYNEQFF.

The genes are TRBV18 and TRBJ2-7; unclear D gene. V was cut by 4 bases and J by 6 bases, with 16 bases left in between. The germline gives CDR1 KGHSH, CDR2 LQKENI. The CDR3 totals 14 residues. CDR3 region: CASSRKEGPSEQYF. In nucleotides, the CDR3 is TGTGCCAGCTCACGTAAGGAAGGACCCTCCGAGCAGTACTTC.

This sequence joins TRBV5-4 and TRBJ1-2; D might be TRBD1 (5 bases). The CDR3 loop spans 12 amino acids. V lost 9 bases and J 1 base, leaving 10 bases between the germline ends. Germline CDR1 SGHNT, CDR2 YYREEE (reference sequence). CDR3 nucleotides: TGTGCCATCCCGGGGGGTAACTATGGCTACACCTTC. Residues: CAIPGGNYGYTF.

The chain employs TRBV9 and TRBJ2-5, with D tentatively TRBD1 (6 bases). The germline CDR1 and CDR2 sequences are SGDLS and YYNGEE. This CDR3 has 15 residues. V dropped 3 bases and J dropped 2 bases, with 14 bases sitting between them. Here the CDR3 reads CASSGIGTYQETQYF. CDR3 nucleotides: TGTGCCAGCAGCGGCATTGGGACATATCAAGAGACCCAGTACTTC. Filled out from reference TRBV9 and TRBJ2-5, the complete variable domain reads DSGVTQTPKHLITATGQRVTLRCSPRSGDLSVYWYQQSLDQGLQFLIQYYNGEERAKGNILERFSAQQFPDLHSELNLSSLELGDSALYFCASSGIGTYQETQYFGPGTRLLVL.

This clone was counted a few times. The V call is TRBV10-3, the J call TRBJ1-6; 7 positions match TRBD1. After removal of 10 bases from V and 8 bases from J, the junction contained 5 bases not matched to a gene. From germline, CDR1 is ENHRY and CDR2 SYGVKD. The CDR3 is made up of 12 amino acids. The CDR3, as DNA: TGTGCCACCGGACAGGATCATTCACCCCTCCACTTT. Translating it yields CATGQDHSPLHF.

The J gene is TRBJ2-5, the V gene TRBV2; D gene unclear. The V end lost 3 bases, the J end lost 5 bases, and 4 bases lay between the germline ends. CDR3 length: 11 residues. CDR1 SNHLY and CDR2 FYNNEI come from the germline V gene. CDR3 protein: CASSEMETQYF. The CDR3 DNA sequence: TGTGCCAGCAGTGAGATGGAGACCCAGTACTTC.

CDR3 sequence (DNA): TGTGCCAGCAGCTTAGATCGATTGACAGGGCTTAGGAGGACCAAAAACATTCAGTACTTC. Protein: CASSLDRLTGLRRTKNIQYF. The chain is built from TRBV11-2 and TRBJ2-4; 7 positions match TRBD1. J lost 2 bases, V lost 0 bases, and 16 bases had no gene match. CDR1 and CDR2 (germline): SGHAT, FQNNGV. The CDR3 runs to 20 residues.

V gene TRBV9 combines with J gene TRBJ2-1; TRBD2 agrees at 12 bases. The CDR3 covers 15 residues. V was clipped by 3 bases and J by 10 bases; unmatched bases: 8. In germline, CDR1 is SGDLS, CDR2 YYNGEE. CDR3 DNA sequence: TGTGCCAGCAGCGCTAGCGGGGGGGTCCTAGAGGAGCAGTTCTTC. Translated, it gives CASSASGGVLEEQFF.

The chain has TRBV15 and TRBJ2-5; D might be TRBD2 (7 bases). The germline V gene has CDR1 LNHNV and CDR2 YYDKDF (reference sequence). The CDR3 covers 19 residues. V shed 0 bases and J shed 4 bases, with 24 bases lying between them. The CDR3 nucleotides read TGTGCCACCAGCAGAGAAGGGGCTCCTGGCGGGGGCCCCGGAGAGACCCAGTACTTC. As protein: CATSREGAPGGGPGETQYF.

The V and J genes are TRBV18 and TRBJ1-2, with D uncertain. The CDR3 runs 15 residues. Trimming removed 0 bases from V and 0 bases from J, with 8 bases in between. Germline V gives CDR1 KGHSH, CDR2 LQKENI. CDR3 residues: CASSPPSGPNYGYTF. The CDR3 nucleotides are TGTGCCAGCTCACCACCCTCCGGACCTAACTATGGCTACACCTTC.

The rearrangement uses TRBV7-2 and TRBJ1-5; D perhaps matches TRBD1 (6 bases). CDR3 size: 16 residues. Germline CDR1 and CDR2: SGHTA and FQGNSA. V was trimmed by 3 bases and J by 0 bases, leaving 12 bases between them. CDR3 sequence: CASSLDSAYSNQPQHF. In DNA, the CDR3 is TGTGCCAGCAGCTTGGACAGCGCTTATAGCAATCAGCCCCAGCATTTT.

The chain couples TRBV6-5 to TRBJ1-3; no clear D. The germline V gene has CDR1 MNHEY and CDR2 SVGAGI. Between the trimmed V and J ends, which lost 0 bases and 0 bases, there was a span of 0 bases. CDR3 length: 13 amino acids. As DNA, the CDR3 is TGTGCCAGCAGTTACTCCTCTGGAAACACCATATATTTT. Translation: CASSYSSGNTIYF.

This clone has a handful of counts. The chain employs TRBV4-1 and TRBJ2-1; TRBD1 might be the D (5 bases). V shed 0 bases and J shed 5 bases, with 5 bases lying between them. This CDR3 is built from 13 residues. In germline, CDR1 is MGHRA, CDR2 YSYEKL. The CDR3 DNA follows: TGCGCCAGCAGCCAAGACAGGGACAATGAGCAGTTCTTC. Residues: CASSQDRDNEQFF.

The rearrangement joins TRBV10-3 to TRBJ2-1, with D tentatively TRBD2 (5 bases). Per germline, CDR1 ENHRY and CDR2 SYGVKD. This CDR3 spans 12 amino acids. Trimming removed 0 bases from V and 10 bases from J, with 7 bases in between. CDR3 loop: CAISESRLEQFF. The DNA of the CDR3 is TGTGCCATCAGTGAGTCAAGACTAGAGCAGTTCTTC.

The V gene is TRBV27, the J gene TRBJ1-3, with 8 bases aligning to TRBD1. After removal of 8 bases from V and 0 bases from J, the junction contained 15 bases not matched to a gene. CDR3 length: 18 amino acids. The germline V gene has CDR1 MNHEY and CDR2 SMNVEV (reference sequence). CDR3 nucleotide sequence: TGTGCCAGCGTCGGTTCCCTTGACAGGGGACACTCTGGAAACACCATATATTTT. It codes for CASVGSLDRGHSGNTIYF.

The chain has TRBV19 and TRBJ1-2; perhaps TRBD1 as D (6 bases). The length of the CDR3 is 12 residues. V was shortened by 4 bases and J by 8 bases, with 11 bases between the two germline ends. Germline V gene sequence: CDR1 LNHDA, CDR2 SQIVND (reference sequence). The CDR3 spells CASSRNRDGYTF. As DNA, the CDR3 is TGTGCCAGTAGTAGGAACAGGGACGGCTACACCTTC.

This chain links TRBV5-6 with TRBJ2-7; 7 nucleotides align to TRBD2. The V gene end was trimmed by 4 bases and the J gene end by 0 bases; junction bases not matched to a gene: 7. The germline V gene has CDR1 SGHDT and CDR2 YYEEEE. The CDR3 totals 15 residues. The CDR3 DNA reads as TGTGCCAGCAGCCCCACGCGGGGGTCCTCCTACGAGCAGTACTTC. Protein product: CASSPTRGSSYEQYF.

The chain joins TRBV6-1 to TRBJ2-1; D might be TRBD1 or TRBD2, each matching 5 bases. Germline CDR1 reads MNHNS; CDR2 reads SASEGT. The germline V and J ends were trimmed by 10 bases and 6 bases, with 7 bases remaining between them. CDR3 length: 10 amino acids. CDR3 sequence: CANGGNEQFF. CDR3 in DNA: TGTGCCAATGGGGGCAATGAGCAGTTCTTC.

The V and J genes are TRBV5-1 and TRBJ1-1; the D is unclear. This CDR3 has 14 amino acids. CDR1 and CDR2 from the germline V gene are SGHRS and YFSETQ. V lost 0 bases, J lost 2 bases, and 8 bases lay in between. CDR3 sequence reads: CASSLGVDNTEAFF. CDR3 DNA: TGCGCCAGCAGCTTGGGGGTAGATAACACTGAAGCTTTCTTT.

V is TRBV6-5 and J is TRBJ2-7, with D possibly TRBD2 on 6 matching bases. CDR1 is MNHEY and CDR2 is SVGAGI in the germline V gene. The V gene lost 0 bases and the J gene lost 3 bases, with 15 bases spanning the gap. CDR3 length: 16 residues. CDR3 DNA sequence: TGTGCCAGCAGTTACTCGATCCAGCGGGCCCTCTACGAGCAGTACTTC. Its protein is CASSYSIQRALYEQYF.

The chain links TRBV18 to TRBJ1-1; 11 nucleotides match TRBD1. This CDR3 spans 17 amino acids. The germline V gene has CDR1 KGHSH and CDR2 LQKENI. After removal of 2 bases from V and 1 base from J, the junction contained 6 bases not matched to a gene. In DNA, the CDR3 is TGTGCCAGCTCACCAGGACAGGGGGCGCGGGGGAACACTGAAGCTTTCTTT. Amino acids: CASSPGQGARGNTEAFF.

The chain employs TRBV6-7 and TRBJ2-5, with 10 positions matching TRBD2. TRBV6-7 is filed as an ORF, its function uncertain. With V trimmed by 4 bases and J by 3 bases, 8 bases remained unmatched. The CDR3 has 16 residues. The CDR3 sequence: CASSLQLAGLKETQYF. CDR3 nucleotide sequence: TGTGCCAGCAGTTTGCAACTAGCGGGGCTTAAAGAGACCCAGTACTTC.